These 22 T cell receptor beta chains were all obtained from the same sample, sequenced in a study of T cells in Graves' hyperthyroidism and ophthalmopathy. TCR beta CDR3 sequences were amplified from RNA transcripts. During a first-round RT-PCR of the TCR CDR3, the HTBI primer set was used. TCRdb ran MiXCR on the multiplex PCR reads and lists one entry per CDR3 protein. The sample consists of around 440,000 distinct CDR3 sequences, 15% to 18% of them appearing once. The specimen sequenced was blood. Source of these receptors: a woman aged 18-29 years with Graves' hyperthyroidism.

This clonotype has at least ten counts. CDR3 in DNA: TGTGCCAGCAGTTCGACTAGCGGGACCGCCTACGAGCAGTACTTC. Translating gives CASSSTSGTAYEQYF. The rearrangement joins TRBV28 to TRBJ2-7, with TRBD2 matching over 11 bases. After removal of 4 bases from V and 2 bases from J, the junction contained 4 bases not matched to a gene. The length of the CDR3 is 15 residues. CDR1 and CDR2 from the germline V gene are MDHEN and SYDVKM.

With respect to this clonotype: This may be a read error: a much more frequent sequence differs by one nucleotide. The chain has TRBV9 and TRBJ1-2; D uncertain. CDR1 is SGDLS, CDR2 YYNGEE, per germline. CDR3 length: 13 amino acids. The DNA for the CDR3 is TGTGCCGGCAGCGTAGGGCAGAACTATGGCTACACCTTC. It encodes CAGSVGQNYGYTF.

This clonotype was observed many times. This CDR3 is CASSEESNYGYTF. The CDR3 DNA reads as TGTGCCAGCAGTGAAGAATCCAACTATGGCTACACCTTC. This rearrangement joins TRBV2 to TRBJ1-2; D is undetermined. Germline V CDR1 and CDR2: SNHLY, FYNNEI. The CDR3 loop spans 13 amino acids. The V end was cut by 1 base, the J end by 2 bases, with 5 bases between.

This clonotype was seen a handful of times. The chain uses TRBV19 and TRBJ1-2; D remains ambiguous. The CDR3 is made up of 12 amino acids. Per the germline V gene, CDR1 is LNHDA and CDR2 is SQIVND (reference sequence). Trimming stripped 9 bases from V and 0 bases from J, with 8 bases between. The DNA for the CDR3 is TGTGCCAGCCTGCAGGCTAACTATGGCTACACCTTC. It codes for CASLQANYGYTF. Looking up the rest from reference TRBV19 and TRBJ1-2 gives the full variable domain: DGGITQSPKYLFRKEGQNVTLSCEQNLNHDAMYWYRQDPGQGLRLIYYSQIVNDFQKGDIAEGYSVSREKKESFPLTVTSAQKNPTAFYLCASLQANYGYTFGSGTRLTVV.

The chain recombines TRBV19 with TRBJ1-6, with D possibly being TRBD1 (5 bases). V was pared by 7 bases and J by 7 bases, with 14 bases between. Germline V gene lookup returns CDR1 LNHDA and CDR2 SQIVND (reference sequence). The CDR3 runs 14 residues. CDR3 nucleotides: TGTGCCAGTACCCAGGGACCCCAGAATTCACCCCTCCACTTT. Translating it yields CASTQGPQNSPLHF.

Many counts were recorded for this clonotype. The chain couples TRBV28 to TRBJ1-6, with TRBD1 matching 7 bases. Germline CDR1 and CDR2: MDHEN and SYDVKM. This CDR3 is built from 14 residues. Losses at the gene ends were 4 bases for V and 4 bases for J; bases not matched to a gene: 1. The CDR3 is CASSWDRYNSPLHF. CDR3 nucleotides: TGTGCCAGCAGTTGGGACAGATATAATTCACCCCTCCACTTT.

At least ten counts were recorded for this clonotype. V and J are TRBV11-2 and TRBJ2-1; the match to TRBD2 covers 9 bases. This CDR3 is 14 amino acids long. V trimming: 3 bases; J trimming: 6 bases; junction bases outside the gene matches: 3. CDR1 and CDR2 (germline): SGHAT, FQNNGV. The DNA of the CDR3 is TGTGCCAGCAGCTTTAGCGGGAGCGTCAATGAGCAGTTCTTC. Translating gives CASSFSGSVNEQFF.

This chain uses TRBV10-3 with TRBJ1-2, with D uncertain. The CDR3 spans 14 residues. Germline CDR1 ENHRY, CDR2 SYGVKD. CDR3 residues: CGSRLNRDNYGYTF. CDR3 nucleotides: TGTGGCAGCCGGTTGAATAGAGACAACTATGGCTACACCTTC.

The gene calls are TRBV11-2 and TRBJ1-4; no reliable D call. Trimming shortened V by 3 bases and J by 7 bases, and 12 bases separated the two germline ends. CDR1 is SGHAT and CDR2 is FQNNGV in the germline V gene. The length of the CDR3 is 14 residues. The CDR3 DNA sequence: TGTGCCAGCAGCTTTAACGATGTCGGTGAAAAACTGTTTTTT. Translating it yields CASSFNDVGEKLFF.

In this sample, this clonotype turned up many times. J is TRBJ2-5 and V is TRBV3-1, with 12 bases identical to TRBD2. The junction had 3 bases not matched to a gene; V was cut back by 4 bases and J by 3 bases. The CDR3 spans 15 residues. The V gene's germline CDR1 is LGHDT and CDR2 YNNKEL (reference sequence). The CDR3 DNA is TGTGCCAGCAGCCTTCGGACTAGCGGGAAAGAGACCCAGTACTTC. Translated, it gives CASSLRTSGKETQYF.

The chain is built from TRBV6-5 and TRBJ2-7, with D unresolved. The CDR3 runs to 16 residues. Germline V lookup: CDR1 MNHEY, CDR2 SVGAGI. Trimming removed 0 bases from V and 4 bases from J, with 16 bases in between. CDR3: CASSYSSWETPYEQYF. The CDR3 DNA reads as TGTGCCAGCAGTTACTCCTCTTGGGAAACTCCTTACGAGCAGTACTTC.

There are a few counts of this clonotype. The rearrangement links TRBV20-1 to TRBJ2-1; weak D call: TRBD2 (5 bases). Germline loops: CDR1 DFQATT, CDR2 SNEGSKA (reference sequence). Trimming removed 4 bases at V and 7 bases at J, with 20 bases between. This CDR3 has 15 residues. This chain's CDR3 is CSATTGGSYKNEQFF. The CDR3 region has the DNA TGCAGTGCTACGACTGGTGGGAGTTATAAAAATGAGCAGTTCTTC.

This clonotype was recorded at least ten times. The V call is TRBV5-1, the J call TRBJ1-1, with unresolved D. CDR1 is SGHRS, CDR2 YFSETQ, per germline. The CDR3 is 15 amino acids. The V gene lost 4 bases and the J gene lost 4 bases, with 17 bases spanning the gap. The CDR3 DNA follows: TGCGCCAGCAGCGGCCCTAGTGGGGAGTCCACTGAAGCTTTCTTT. This translates into CASSGPSGESTEAFF.

At least ten counts were recorded for this clonotype. The J gene is TRBJ2-5, the V gene TRBV2; D might be TRBD1 (5 bases). Trimming left V 0 bases short and J 4 bases short, with 18 bases between. The CDR3 sequence is 17 residues long. Germline V gene data show CDR1 as SNHLY and CDR2 as FYNNEI. The CDR3 spells CASSEATSWAGRETQYF. CDR3 coding DNA: TGTGCCAGCAGTGAAGCAACCTCCTGGGCAGGGCGAGAGACCCAGTACTTC.

V is TRBV7-3 and J is TRBJ2-1, with TRBD1 matching over 8 bases. CDR1 and CDR2 (germline): SGHTA, FQGTGA. The CDR3 covers 14 residues. With 5 bases clipped from V and 8 bases from J, the junction kept 8 bases outside the gene matches. The CDR3 loop is CASSVQGGIDEQFF. Written as DNA, the CDR3 is TGTGCCAGCAGCGTACAGGGGGGAATTGATGAGCAGTTCTTC.

This clonotype appeared many times. This sequence joins TRBV6-1 and TRBJ2-1, with 7 positions matching TRBD2. V gave up 8 bases and J gave up 6 bases; unmatched junction bases: 10. Germline loops: CDR1 MNHNS, CDR2 SASEGT. This CDR3 contains 14 residues. CDR3 sequence reads: CASSGLAVSNEQFF. The CDR3 bases are TGTGCCAGCTCTGGGCTAGCGGTTAGCAATGAGCAGTTCTTC.

The sample holds many counts of this clonotype. The chain links TRBV2 to TRBJ1-2; D ambiguous. The V gene lost 6 bases and the J gene lost 4 bases, with 18 bases spanning the gap. Per the germline V gene, CDR1 is SNHLY and CDR2 is FYNNEI. The CDR3 runs 15 residues. CDR3 in amino acids: CASSERVVAAYGYTF. In DNA, the CDR3 is TGTGCCAGCAGCGAGAGGGTGGTGGCAGCCTATGGCTACACCTTC.

The chain links TRBV9 to TRBJ2-1, with 12 bases fitting TRBD2. CDR1 and CDR2 (germline): SGDLS, YYNGEE. V lost 8 bases, J lost 5 bases, and 2 bases stayed unmatched. This CDR3 region has 13 residues. CDR3: CASTSGGNNEQFF. The CDR3 bases are TGTGCCAGTACTAGCGGGGGGAACAATGAGCAGTTCTTC.

The rearrangement links TRBV5-4 to TRBJ2-7, with TRBD2 as a possible D gene (5 bases). The CDR3 is 16 residues long. Trimming shortened V by 3 bases and J by 5 bases, and 21 bases separated the two germline ends. In germline, CDR1 is SGHNT, CDR2 YYREEE (reference sequence). CDR3 coding DNA: TGTGCCAGCAGCTCCTCCCCCACTGGGAGCTTGGACGAGCAGTACTTC. This sequence encodes CASSSSPTGSLDEQYF.

This clonotype occurred many times. This chain uses TRBV14 with TRBJ2-1; 8 nucleotides align to TRBD1. The J segment lost 4 bases and the V segment lost 1 base, leaving 6 bases of the junction unmatched. Germline lookup yields CDR1 SGHDN and CDR2 FVKESK. The CDR3 runs to 16 residues. CDR3 protein: CASSQGTGIGYNEQFF. The CDR3 DNA follows: TGTGCCAGCAGCCAAGGGACAGGGATTGGATACAATGAGCAGTTCTTC.

This clonotype was counted many times. The genes are TRBV12-3 or TRBV12-4 and TRBJ1-2; TRBD1 is a possible D gene (5 bases). V was pared by 3 bases and J by 4 bases, with 12 bases between. The length of the CDR3 is 14 residues. Written as DNA, the CDR3 is TGTGCCAGCAGTTTCTGGGGGGGACCCTATGGCTACACCTTC. This gives the protein CASSFWGGPYGYTF.

This clonotype was counted ten times or more. CDR3 sequence reads: CSARDPAGGSPEAFF. CDR3 nucleotide sequence: TGCAGTGCTAGAGATCCGGCAGGAGGCAGTCCTGAAGCTTTCTTT. This chain uses TRBV20-1 with TRBJ1-1; no reliable D call. From germline, CDR1 is DFQATT and CDR2 SNEGSKA (reference sequence). The V end lost 0 bases, the J end lost 6 bases, and 17 bases lay between the germline ends. The CDR3 loop spans 15 amino acids.